Sequencing of this TCR beta chain was carried out in a study of CD8 T cells in ankylosing spondylitis. In TCRdb, the 5' RACE reads were re-called with MiXCR into one record per CDR3 protein. This sample carries 200,000 to 250,000 distinct CDR3 sequences, approximately 20% of them seen once, and the ten largest clones take 40% to 50%. A remark on this clonotype: Its antigen is not known.

Notes on the study in general: It was reported that disease-linked clones were significantly enriched in matched ankylosing spondylitis synovial fluid. Ankylosing spondylitis blood appeared to carry a characteristic TCR beta motif of roughly 8 highly homologous variants. Prior work had noted some motif variants in reactive arthritis blood and synovial fluid.

The germline gives CDR1 SGHDN, CDR2 FVKESK. This CDR3 comprises 14 residues. The V end lost 3 bases, the J end lost 6 bases, and 11 bases lay between the germline ends. The TCR originated in a male donor with ankylosing spondylitis. The sample comprised blood, either unsorted or a sorted T cell fraction (not recorded which). This rearrangement joins TRBV14 to TRBJ2-2; D unclear. For the CDR3, the DNA is TGTGCCAGCAGCCACATAGATTTGCCCGGGGAGCTGTTTTTT. Protein sequence: CASSHIDLPGELFF.